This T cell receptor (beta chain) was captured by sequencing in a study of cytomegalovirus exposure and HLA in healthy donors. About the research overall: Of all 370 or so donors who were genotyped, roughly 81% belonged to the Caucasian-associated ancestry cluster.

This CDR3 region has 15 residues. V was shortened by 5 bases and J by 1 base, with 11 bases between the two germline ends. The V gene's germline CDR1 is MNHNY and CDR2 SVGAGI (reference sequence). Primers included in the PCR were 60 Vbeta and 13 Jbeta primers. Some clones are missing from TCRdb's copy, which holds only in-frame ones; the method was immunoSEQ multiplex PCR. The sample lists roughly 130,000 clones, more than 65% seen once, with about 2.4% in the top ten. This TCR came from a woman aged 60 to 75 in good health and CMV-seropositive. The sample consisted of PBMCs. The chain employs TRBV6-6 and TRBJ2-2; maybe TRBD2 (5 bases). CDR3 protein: CASSPAVENTGELFF. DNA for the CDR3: TGTGCCAGCAGTCCAGCGGTCGAGAACACCGGGGAGCTGTTTTTT.